This T cell receptor beta chain was found in a study of control samples from healthy donors and cancer patients. Only in-frame clones appear in the TCRdb table, and some are missing; sequencing was by immunoSEQ multiplex PCR. The table has 390,000 or so clones, 80% to 95% seen once. Germline V gene sequence: CDR1 MDHEN, CDR2 SYDVKM. This CDR3 contains 14 residues. V lost 6 bases and J lost 3, with 14 bases in between. The receptor's source is a man aged 35-49 years with head and neck cancer. J is TRBJ1-1 and V is TRBV28; a possible D gene is TRBD1 (5 bases). The material sequenced was PBMCs. The CDR3 loop reads CASSSTPGYTEAFF. As DNA, the CDR3 is TGTGCCAGCAGCTCCACCCCAGGGTACACTGAAGCTTTCTTT.